The 21 T cell receptor beta chains below were found in one sample sequenced in a study of cytomegalovirus exposure and HLA in healthy donors. The data were produced by immunoSEQ multiplex PCR, yet TCRdb's version contains in-frame clones alone and is incomplete. This sample yields some 310,000 clones, of which nearly 90% are seen a single time; around 1% belongs to the top ten. Sequences were obtained from PBMCs. Receptors were obtained from a man aged 25 to 40 in good health and CMV-seronegative.

The chain links TRBV18 to TRBJ2-5; no reliable D call. The germline gives CDR1 KGHSH, CDR2 LQKENI. The CDR3 loop spans 13 amino acids. V was cut by 2 bases and J by 5 bases, with 9 bases left in between. The CDR3 loop is CASSPEQLETQYF. DNA of the CDR3: TGTGCCAGCTCACCAGAACAGTTGGAGACCCAGTACTTC.

Many counts were recorded for this clone. The chain links TRBV6-5 to TRBJ1-1; TRBD1 might be the D (6 bases). V dropped 7 bases and J dropped 10 bases, with 13 bases sitting between them. Germline values: CDR1 MNHEY, CDR2 SVGAGI. The CDR3 length is 11 residues. The CDR3 reads CASTQGSVAFF. The CDR3 coding sequence is TGTGCCAGCACCCAGGGGAGTGTAGCTTTCTTT.

The chain combines TRBV4-3 with TRBJ1-2; D not certain. The CDR3 runs to 13 residues. Trimming pared 1 base from V and 5 bases from J, leaving 8 bases between. The germline gives CDR1 LGHNA, CDR2 YSLEER. The CDR3 nucleotides are TGCGCCAGCAGCCAAGTACCGAGATATGGCTACACCTTC. Protein sequence: CASSQVPRYGYTF.

This clone occurred once. This chain uses TRBV2 with TRBJ1-5; 7 bases are shared with TRBD1. Germline V gene data show CDR1 as SNHLY and CDR2 as FYNNEI. This CDR3 has 15 residues. V gave up 5 bases and J gave up 2 bases; unmatched junction bases: 6. The CDR3, as DNA: TGTGCCAGCAGTCCTTCGACAGGGCGCAATCAGCCCCAGCATTTT. Its translation: CASSPSTGRNQPQHF.

J is TRBJ2-3 and V is TRBV7-6; D remains ambiguous. This CDR3 has 13 amino acids. V was trimmed by 5 bases and J by 6 bases, leaving 12 bases between them. The germline gives CDR1 SGHVS, CDR2 FNYEAQ. CDR3 protein: CASSPNFGDTQYF. The CDR3 nucleotides read TGTGCCAGCAGCCCCAATTTCGGTGATACGCAGTATTTT.

The chain is built from TRBV25-1 and TRBJ1-1; D is possibly TRBD1 (6 bases). Germline V gene lookup returns CDR1 MGHDK and CDR2 SYGVNS. The CDR3 totals 15 residues. Trimming took 1 base from V and 1 from J, leaving 10 bases between them. Here the CDR3 reads CASSESGTSNTEAFF. CDR3 nucleotide sequence: TGTGCCAGCAGTGAATCCGGGACATCGAACACTGAAGCTTTCTTT.

The chain employs TRBV2 and TRBJ1-3, with TRBD1 identical over 8 bases. From germline, CDR1 is SNHLY and CDR2 FYNNEI. There are 15 residues in the CDR3. J lost 4 bases, V lost 8 bases, and 10 bases had no gene match. CDR3 in DNA: TGTGCCAGCTTCCGGGACAGGTCCTTGGGAAACACCATATATTTT. Translating gives CASFRDRSLGNTIYF. The full variable domain, completed using reference TRBV2 and TRBJ1-3, is EPEVTQTPSHQVTQMGQEVILRCVPISNHLYFYWYRQILGQKVEFLVSFYNNEISEKSEIFDDQFSVERPDGSNFTLKIRSTKLEDSAMYFCASFRDRSLGNTIYFGEGSWLTVV.

Here the CDR3 reads CASSFVSGGELFF. The CDR3 nucleotides are TGTGCCAGCAGCTTCGTGTCGGGCGGGGAGCTGTTTTTT. This chain joins TRBV7-2 and TRBJ2-2; the D is unclear. The V end was cut by 3 bases, the J end by 7 bases, with 9 bases between. Looked up from germline, CDR1 is SGHTA and CDR2 is FQGNSA. The CDR3 totals 13 residues.

This clone was recorded only once. This rearrangement joins TRBV5-4 to TRBJ2-5; tentatively, D is TRBD2 (5 bases). This CDR3 has 11 amino acids. With 0 bases removed from V and 10 bases from J, the gap between germline ends came to 7 bases. Per the germline V gene, CDR1 is SGHNT and CDR2 is YYREEE (reference sequence). CDR3 sequence reads: CASSLGRDQYF. CDR3 coding DNA: TGTGCCAGCAGCTTGGGACGGGACCAGTACTTC.

The genes are TRBV10-2 and TRBJ1-3; possible D gene TRBD1, 5 bases. Trimming removed 3 bases from V and 0 bases from J, with 9 bases in between. The CDR3 totals 15 residues. The germline CDR1 and CDR2 sequences are WSHSY and SAAADI. The CDR3 spells CASSERGFSGNTIYF. CDR3 DNA: TGCGCCAGCAGTGAAAGGGGATTCTCTGGAAACACCATATATTTT.

As DNA, the CDR3 is TGTGCCAGCAGGACTAGCGGGGGGGTGGTCGGGGAGCTGTTTTTT. Its protein is CASRTSGGVVGELFF. The chain joins TRBV6-1 to TRBJ2-2; TRBD2 matches at 14 bases. This CDR3 is 15 amino acids long. Germline V lookup: CDR1 MNHNS, CDR2 SASEGT. With 6 bases clipped from V and 7 bases from J, the junction kept 4 bases outside the gene matches.

The J gene is TRBJ2-1, the V gene TRBV4-1; D might be TRBD1 (6 bases). CDR1 is MGHRA and CDR2 is YSYEKL in the germline V gene. The ends were cut back, 4 bases at V and 6 bases at J, with 28 bases in the middle. The CDR3 is 19 residues long. The CDR3 loop is CASSLWGLGAGDQPNEQFF. DNA for the CDR3: TGCGCCAGCAGCCTTTGGGGGTTGGGGGCCGGGGATCAGCCCAATGAGCAGTTCTTC.

The chain has TRBV11-2 and TRBJ1-3, with D uncertain. The V gene lost 4 bases and the J gene lost 0 bases, with 10 bases spanning the gap. This CDR3 spans 15 amino acids. CDR1 SGHAT and CDR2 FQNNGV come from the germline V gene. The CDR3 sequence is CASSSPGDSGNTIYF. The CDR3 coding sequence is TGTGCCAGCAGCTCTCCCGGGGACTCTGGAAACACCATATATTTT.

The chain links TRBV5-4 to TRBJ1-4; no definite D call. Germline V gene lookup returns CDR1 SGHNT and CDR2 YYREEE (reference sequence). The CDR3 runs to 14 residues. The V gene lost 2 bases and the J gene lost 0 bases, with 5 bases spanning the gap. The CDR3 spells CASSFGTTNEKLFF. The DNA of the CDR3 is TGTGCCAGCAGCTTCGGGACAACTAATGAAAAACTGTTTTTT.

This clone was seen a single time. The chain uses TRBV7-2 and TRBJ2-7; TRBD2 matches 10 bases. CDR3 length equals 15 residues. Trimming removed 5 bases from V and 7 bases from J; junction bases left unmatched: 11. Germline-derived CDR1 and CDR2 are SGHTA and FQGNSA. CDR3 region: CASSPQRGGPFEQYF. CDR3 nucleotides: TGTGCCAGCAGCCCTCAGCGGGGGGGCCCGTTTGAGCAGTACTTC.

J is TRBJ2-7 and V is TRBV6-5, with D maybe TRBD2 (7 bases). The CDR3 sequence is 13 residues long. Germline V CDR1 and CDR2: MNHEY, SVGAGI. The ends were cut back, 6 bases at V and 6 bases at J, with 15 bases in the middle. The CDR3 region is CASRRGGGSEQYF. In nucleotides, the CDR3 is TGTGCCAGCAGGAGGGGGGGAGGTAGCGAGCAGTACTTC.

The chain combines TRBV15 with TRBJ1-5; D perhaps matches TRBD1 (5 bases). Trimming removed 3 bases at V and 0 bases at J, with 12 bases between. The V gene's germline CDR1 is LNHNV and CDR2 YYDKDF (reference sequence). The CDR3 consists of 16 residues. This chain's CDR3 is CATSSRTQTSNQPQHF. CDR3 nucleotide sequence: TGTGCCACCAGCAGCAGGACACAGACTAGCAATCAGCCCCAGCATTTT.

The chain couples TRBV18 to TRBJ2-7; D is uncertain. CDR3 length equals 14 residues. Trimming took 3 bases from V and 1 from J, leaving 10 bases between them. The germline gives CDR1 KGHSH, CDR2 LQKENI. Here the CDR3 reads CASSPQVGSYEQYF. In DNA, the CDR3 is TGTGCCAGCTCACCCCAAGTCGGTTCCTACGAGCAGTACTTC.

This chain's CDR3 is CASSFGGDSNQPQHF. CDR3 sequence (DNA): TGTGCCAGCAGCTTTGGAGGGGATAGCAATCAGCCCCAGCATTTT. This chain connects TRBV7-6 to TRBJ1-5, with D possibly TRBD1 on 5 matching bases. This CDR3 contains 15 residues. Germline CDR1 SGHVS, CDR2 FNYEAQ. Trimming left V 3 bases short and J 0 bases short, with 9 bases between.

The rearrangement joins TRBV4-1 to TRBJ1-3, with 7 bases lining up with TRBD1. Germline assignment: CDR1 MGHRA and CDR2 YSYEKL. Trimming took 5 bases from V and 0 from J; bases not matched to a gene: 7. This CDR3 is built from 16 residues. The CDR3 loop is CASSLDRVSSGNTIYF. The CDR3 coding sequence is TGCGCCAGCAGCTTAGACAGGGTGAGCTCTGGAAACACCATATATTTT.

The gene calls are TRBV7-9 and TRBJ2-1; D might be TRBD2 (5 bases). The CDR3 contains 13 residues. V was clipped by 4 bases and J by 8 bases, with 12 bases between them. CDR1 SEHNR and CDR2 FQNEAQ come from the germline V gene (reference sequence). CDR3 nucleotide sequence: TGTGCCAGCAGCTCGGACCGGCGGGATGAGCAGTTCTTC. It translates to CASSSDRRDEQFF.